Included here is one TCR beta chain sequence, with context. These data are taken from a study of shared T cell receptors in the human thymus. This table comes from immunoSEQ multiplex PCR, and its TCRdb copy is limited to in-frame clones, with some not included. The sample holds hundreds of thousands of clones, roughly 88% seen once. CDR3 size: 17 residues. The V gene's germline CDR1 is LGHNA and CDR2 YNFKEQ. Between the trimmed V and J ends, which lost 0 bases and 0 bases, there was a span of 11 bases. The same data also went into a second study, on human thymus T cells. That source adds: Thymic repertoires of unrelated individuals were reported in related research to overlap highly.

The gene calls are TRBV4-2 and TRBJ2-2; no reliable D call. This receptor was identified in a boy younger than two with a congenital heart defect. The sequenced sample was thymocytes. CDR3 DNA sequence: TGTGCCAGCAGCCAAGAAGCGAGCGTAACGAACACCGGGGAGCTGTTTTTT. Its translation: CASSQEASVTNTGELFF.